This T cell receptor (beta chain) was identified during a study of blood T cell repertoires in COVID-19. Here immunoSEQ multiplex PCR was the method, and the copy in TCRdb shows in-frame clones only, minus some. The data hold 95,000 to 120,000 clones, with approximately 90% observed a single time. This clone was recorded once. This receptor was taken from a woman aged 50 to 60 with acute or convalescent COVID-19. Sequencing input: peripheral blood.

CDR3 protein: CASSSFAGTSYNEQFF. CDR3 bases: TGTGCCAGCAGCTCCTTCGCCGGGACTAGCTACAATGAGCAGTTCTTC. This chain links TRBV11-3 with TRBJ2-1, with TRBD2 identical over 8 bases. The CDR3 has 16 amino acids. V lost 4 bases and J lost 3; bases outside the gene matches: 8. Looked up from germline, CDR1 is SGHNT and CDR2 is YENEEA.